Given below is one T cell receptor (beta chain) in context. Repertoires were generated with immunoSEQ multiplex PCR, while TCRdb's copy carries only in-frame clones and drops some. The data contain some 13,000 clones, over 50% of them seen just once; the ten biggest clones take up approximately 36%. This specimen comes from a study of cytotoxic CD8 clonotypes in ibrutinib-treated CLL. V trimming: 7 bases; J trimming: 0 bases; junction bases outside the gene matches: 7. This CDR3 spans 16 amino acids. Germline V gene sequence: CDR1 LNHDA, CDR2 SQIVND (reference sequence). The gene calls are TRBV19 and TRBJ2-1; 9 bases fit TRBD1. The receptor's source is a human donor with chronic lymphocytic leukemia. This sample comprised PBMCs, obtained at an approximately 23-month disease-progression time point, from a patient treated with ibrutinib. As DNA, the CDR3 is TGTGCCAGTAAAAAGGACAGGGGAGACTCCTACAATGAGCAGTTCTTC. Translation gives CASKKDRGDSYNEQFF.